Listed below are T cell receptor beta chains from one sample, sequenced in a study of blood T cell repertoires in COVID-19. Using immunoSEQ multiplex PCR, the repertoire was profiled, and TCRdb retains in-frame clones only, with some absent. The sample includes roughly 120,000 clones, roughly 92% seen only once; the top ten take just over 2%. The specimen was peripheral blood. All receptors come from a man between 45 and 60 years old with COVID-19, enrolled during active disease. The CDR3 runs from the conserved cysteine through the conserved F or W. D genes are given only for firm matches. A row's size may be missing; if present it is once, few, many or a size class.

d_gene	abundance	v_gene	j_gene	CDR3nt	CDR3aa
-	-	TRBV27	TRBJ2-7	TGTGCCAGCAGTCTAACGGACATCCACGAGCAGTACTTC	CASSLTDIHEQYF
-	-	TRBV30	TRBJ1-3	TGTGCCTGGAAAGCCTTCAGGGGTCCTGGAAACACCATATATTTT	CAWKAFRGPGNTIYF
-	few	TRBV9	TRBJ2-1	TGTGCCAGCAGCGAGGTGGCTAGCGCCAACAATGAGCAGTTCTTC	CASSEVASANNEQFF
TRBD2	once	TRBV9	TRBJ2-3	TGTGCCAGCAGCGATAGCCGACTAGCGGGAGTAGGCACAGATACGCAGTATTTT	CASSDSRLAGVGTDTQYF
-	once	TRBV5-6	TRBJ1-1	TGTGCCAGCAGCTTGGTTTGGGGCGGTGAAGCTTTCTTT	CASSLVWGGEAFF
-	-	TRBV5-1	TRBJ2-3	TGCGCCAGCAGCTTGGTACTCGCAAATACGCAGTATTTT	CASSLVLANTQYF
-	-	TRBV6-5	TRBJ2-7	TGTGCCAGCAGAGCGACCCAGAGCTCCTACGAGCAGTACTTC	CASRATQSSYEQYF
TRBD1	-	TRBV5-1	TRBJ2-1	TGCGCCAGCAGCTTGGCCAGGGGGAATGAGCAGTTCTTC	CASSLARGNEQFF
-	-	TRBV7-2	TRBJ2-2	TGTGCCAGCAGAGAGAAAATGGCGAACACCGGGGAGCTGTTTTTT	CASREKMANTGELFF
-	-	TRBV14	TRBJ2-6	TGTGCCAGCAGCCAGGGCAGGTCGCCTGGGGCCAACGTCCTGACTTTC	CASSQGRSPGANVLTF
-	-	TRBV7-2	TRBJ2-2	TGTGCCAGCAGCCCCCGGGGGTTTGATGGTAACACCGGGGAGCTGTTTTTT	CASSPRGFDGNTGELFF
TRBD1	-	TRBV5-1	TRBJ1-4	TGCGCCAGCAGCCGCGGGACAGAGGGCACTAATGAAAAACTGTTTTTT	CASSRGTEGTNEKLFF
-	-	TRBV5-4	TRBJ2-3	TGTGCCAGCAGCCCATGGACGGGGGGCACAGATACGCAGTATTTT	CASSPWTGGTDTQYF
TRBD1	few	TRBV13	TRBJ1-5	TGTGCCAGCAGCTTCGGACAGGGAGGACAGCCCCAGCATTTT	CASSFGQGGQPQHF
-	-	TRBV25-1	TRBJ2-3	TGTGCCAGCACAGTTGCAGATACGCAGTATTTT	CASTVADTQYF
TRBD2	-	TRBV5-1	TRBJ2-1	TGCGCCAGCAGCGCCCGGGAGGCGGGGAATGAGCAGTTCTTC	CASSAREAGNEQFF
TRBD2	-	TRBV27	TRBJ2-7	TGTGCCAGCAGGCCAGCGGGAGGTACCTACGAGCAGTACTTC	CASRPAGGTYEQYF
-	-	TRBV5-5	TRBJ2-3	TGTGCCAGCAGCTTGTTAGGGGCTAGCACAGATACGCAGTATTTT	CASSLLGASTDTQYF
-	-	TRBV30	TRBJ2-5	TGTGCCTGGAGTCGGAGGGGATGGTACCAAGAGACCCAGTACTTC	CAWSRRGWYQETQYF
-	-	TRBV29-1	TRBJ2-3	TGCAGCGTTGTCAGCGGTAGCACAGATACGCAGTATTTT	CSVVSGSTDTQYF
-	once	TRBV21-1	TRBJ2-3	TGTGCCAGCAGCAAATCGAGACTAGCGGGAGCCCCAGATACGCAGTATTTT	CASSKSRLAGAPDTQYF
-	once	TRBV27	TRBJ2-1	TGTGCCAGCCTTAGCGGCTACAATGAGCAGTTCTTC	CASLSGYNEQFF
TRBD1	-	TRBV30	TRBJ1-2	TGTGCCTGGGTACCAAAGGACAGGAGCTATGGCTACACCTTC	CAWVPKDRSYGYTF
-	-	TRBV11-2	TRBJ2-1	TGTGCCAGCAGCTTAGCGGGAGAACGCTACAATGAGCAGTTCTTC	CASSLAGERYNEQFF
TRBD1	-	TRBV12-3/TRBV12-4	TRBJ2-7	TGTGCCAGCAGTTTAGGGACAGGGCCCGAGCAGTACTTC	CASSLGTGPEQYF
TRBD2	once	TRBV5-1	TRBJ2-5	TGCGCCAGCAGCCCCGCCCTTAGCGGGAGGGGAGTTGGGACCCAGTACTTC	CASSPALSGRGVGTQYF
-	-	TRBV25-1	TRBJ2-1	TGTGCCAGCAGTGCTACCCCTAATGAACCGCAGTTCTTC	CASSATPNEPQFF
-	-	TRBV6-5	TRBJ2-7	TGTGCCAGCAGTTATTTAAGCGGGTCCTACGAGCAGTACTTC	CASSYLSGSYEQYF
TRBD2	-	TRBV29-1	TRBJ2-4	TGCAGCGTATTAGCGGGAGCCAAAAACATTCAGTACTTC	CSVLAGAKNIQYF
-	once	TRBV20-1	TRBJ2-3	TGCCTCGGGACAAACACAGATACGCAGTATTTT	CLGTNTDTQYF
TRBD2	-	TRBV19	TRBJ2-5	TGTGCCAGTTCCACGTCACTAGCGGGAGAGACCCAGTACTTC	CASSTSLAGETQYF
-	-	TRBV2	TRBJ2-3	TGTGCCAGCAGATCGGACAGACTATACACAGATACGCAGTATTTT	CASRSDRLYTDTQYF
TRBD2	-	TRBV18	TRBJ2-1	TGTGCCAGCTCAAATGAACTAGCGGCCTACAATGAGCAGTTCTTC	CASSNELAAYNEQFF
-	-	TRBV19	TRBJ2-4	TGTGCCAGTAGTATACCGGGTTTCGCCAAAAACATTCAGTACTTC	CASSIPGFAKNIQYF
-	-	TRBV5-1	TRBJ1-5	TGCGCCAGCAGCTCCGGACCAGGGGTCAGCAATCAGCCCCAGCATTTT	CASSSGPGVSNQPQHF
-	-	TRBV5-4	TRBJ2-5	TGTGCCAGCAGCTTGCTAGGGGCCCAAGAGACCCAGTACTTC	CASSLLGAQETQYF
-	-	TRBV7-8	TRBJ1-6	TGTGCCAGCAGCTTAGCGGCGGACAGCCTCTCCTATAATTCACCCCTCCACTTT	CASSLAADSLSYNSPLHF
TRBD2	-	TRBV4-1	TRBJ2-1	TGCGCCAGCAGCCAAGTCCTGACTAGCGGGAAACGGAGTAATGAGCAGTTCTTC	CASSQVLTSGKRSNEQFF
-	-	TRBV30	TRBJ1-1	TGTGCCTGGAGTACCGGGGAGTTTGAAGCTTTCTTT	CAWSTGEFEAFF
-	-	TRBV5-1	TRBJ2-3	TGCGCCAGCAGCTTGGGTGTCAGGGGCACAGATACGCAGTATTTT	CASSLGVRGTDTQYF
-	-	TRBV28	TRBJ1-5	TGTGCCAGCAGTTTTGTGGGGGGGCGGTACAATCAGCCCCAGCATTTT	CASSFVGGRYNQPQHF
-	-	TRBV5-1	TRBJ1-5	TGCGCCAGCAGCTTGTCAGGTAATCAGCCCCAGCATTTT	CASSLSGNQPQHF
TRBD1	-	TRBV28	TRBJ2-1	TGTGCCAGCAGTTTATCGGGGACAGGGCGCATGAATGAGCAGTTCTTC	CASSLSGTGRMNEQFF
TRBD1	-	TRBV9	TRBJ1-4	TGTGCCAGCAGCGCAGCAGGGGGCGAGAATAATGAAAAACTGTTTTTT	CASSAAGGENNEKLFF
TRBD1	once	TRBV18	TRBJ2-2	TGTGCCAGCTCACCAGGGACAGACACCGGGGAGCTGTTTTTT	CASSPGTDTGELFF
-	-	TRBV19	TRBJ2-7	TGTGACAGTAGTGGGGCAGCGGGCGCGGGCCCCGGCGAGCAGTACTTC	CDSSGAAGAGPGEQYF
-	-	TRBV28	TRBJ1-1	TGTGCCAGCAGTCCGGGGGTGGGGACTGAAGCTTTCTTT	CASSPGVGTEAFF